This T cell receptor (beta chain) was recovered during a study of early T cells in non-severe SARS-CoV-2 infection. For the study at large: Chains from this unsorted whole-blood bulk RNA could not be paired.

The germline V and J ends were trimmed by 2 bases and 0 bases, with 14 bases remaining between them. The CDR3 extends over 15 amino acids. Germline CDR1 reads DFQATT; CDR2 reads SNEGSKA (reference sequence). This clonotype was observed many times. Individual cDNA molecules were tagged with unique molecular identifiers, the study reported. Each CDR3 protein is one row after TCRdb ran MiXCR on the 5' RACE reads. Counted here are tens of thousands of distinct CDR3 sequences, over 10% occurring once; the ten biggest clones make up approximately 4.7%. Input material: whole blood. This clonotype was obtained from an adult who was a healthcare worker with PCR-confirmed SARS-CoV-2 infection or an uninfected control (not recorded which). The chain uses TRBV20-1 and TRBJ2-7, with D possibly matching TRBD1 (7 bases). CDR3 DNA sequence: TGCAGTGCTAGAAGAGGGGGGACAGTCTCCTACGAGCAGTACTTC. Translating gives CSARRGGTVSYEQYF.